This is a list of T cell receptor beta chains from one sample in a study of T cells in Graves' hyperthyroidism and ophthalmopathy. TCRdb called the multiplex PCR reads again in MiXCR, with one record for every CDR3 protein. The sample shows hundreds of thousands of distinct CDR3 sequences, 14% of them seen only once. Specimen: blood. Receptors originate from a woman in her late teens or twenties with Graves' hyperthyroidism. Each CDR3 is given with its conserved first and last residue. The order of the fields is J gene, D gene, clone size, V gene, CDR3 protein, CDR3 DNA. A D gene is named only where the DNA matches it firmly. Size is omitted from some rows. Given values are once, few, many or a class for expanded clones.

TRBJ1-5 TRBD1 many TRBV20-1 CSASGDREQPQHF TGCAGTGCTAGTGGGGACAGGGAGCAGCCCCAGCATTTT
TRBJ1-4 NA many TRBV12-3/TRBV12-4 CASSPQGDGEKLFF TGTGCCAGCAGTCCACAGGGAGACGGTGAAAAACTGTTTTTT
TRBJ2-6 NA many TRBV28 CASSLGGRGRAGANVLTF TGTGCCAGCAGTTTAGGGGGACGGGGCAGGGCCGGGGCCAACGTCCTGACTTTC
TRBJ1-6 NA NA TRBV9 CASSAWTAGVYSPLHF TGTGCCAGCAGCGCCTGGACGGCGGGGGTTTATTCACCCCTCCACTTT
TRBJ1-3 TRBD1 NA TRBV11-2 CASSRRQGAFSGNTIYF TGTGCCAGCAGCAGAAGACAGGGGGCTTTCTCTGGAAACACCATATATTTT
TRBJ2-1 NA few TRBV29-1 CSVERAYNEQFF TGCAGCGTTGAAAGGGCCTACAATGAGCAGTTCTTC
TRBJ2-7 TRBD2 many TRBV27 CASSTTAGGSYEQYF TGTGCCAGCAGTACGACAGCGGGGGGCTCCTACGAGCAGTACTTC
TRBJ2-1 NA NA TRBV4-1 CASSQDHGASVVAHNEQFF TGCGCCAGCAGCCAAGATCACGGGGCTAGCGTGGTGGCTCACAATGAGCAGTTCTTC
TRBJ2-2 NA few TRBV18 CASSPPQGADTGELFF TGTGCCAGCTCACCACCCCAGGGAGCGGACACCGGGGAGCTGTTTTTT
TRBJ1-4 NA NA TRBV6-2/TRBV6-3 CASSYSAGTNEKLFF TGTGCCAGCAGTTACTCGGCGGGAACTAATGAAAAACTGTTTTTT
TRBJ2-1 NA NA TRBV7-2 CASSLVRSSYNEQFF TGTGCCAGCAGCTTAGTTCGGAGCTCCTACAATGAGCAGTTCTTC
TRBJ2-1 TRBD2 NA TRBV7-9 CASSLLEEGRANNEQFF TGTGCCAGCAGCTTACTCGAGGAGGGGAGGGCCAACAATGAGCAGTTCTTC
TRBJ2-1 TRBD2 NA TRBV11-2 CASSQYGAGGNEQFF TGTGCCAGCAGCCAATACGGAGCGGGAGGCAATGAGCAGTTCTTC
TRBJ1-1 NA many TRBV5-5 CASSLALQGGAKNTEAFF TGTGCCAGCAGCTTGGCCTTACAGGGAGGCGCGAAGAACACTGAAGCTTTCTTT
TRBJ2-7 TRBD1 few TRBV7-9 CASSLEQGYAEQYF TGTGCCAGCAGCCTGGAACAGGGGTACGCCGAGCAGTACTTC
TRBJ2-1 NA many TRBV15 CATSTAPRGAYNEQFF TGTGCCACCAGCACCGCCCCCCGGGGAGCCTACAATGAGCAGTTCTTC
TRBJ2-7 NA many TRBV7-9 CASSLSGTSSYEQYF TGTGCCAGCAGCTTAAGCGGCACAAGCTCCTACGAGCAGTACTTC
TRBJ2-3 NA NA TRBV30 CAWSGLALSTDTQYF TGTGCCTGGAGTGGGCTAGCGCTTAGCACAGATACGCAGTATTTT
TRBJ1-2 TRBD1 NA TRBV5-4 CASSLVRGQGAGYTF TGTGCCAGCAGCTTGGTCCGCGGACAGGGGGCTGGCTACACCTTC
TRBJ1-3 NA many TRBV28 CASSLDRRNTIYF TGTGCCAGCAGTTTAGACAGAAGAAACACCATATATTTT
TRBJ2-1 TRBD2 NA TRBV18 CASSAGTSGRAESSYNEQFF TGTGCCAGCTCAGCCGGGACTAGCGGGAGGGCCGAAAGCTCCTACAATGAGCAGTTCTTC
TRBJ1-6 NA few TRBV18 CASSSDSHNSPLHF TGTGCCAGCTCCTCGGACAGTCATAATTCACCCCTCCACTTT
TRBJ2-7 NA many TRBV7-2 CASSLYGVGAPYEQYF TGTGCCAGCAGCTTATATGGCGTCGGGGCGCCCTACGAGCAGTACTTC
TRBJ2-1 TRBD2 many TRBV29-1 CSGLTSGYNEQFF TGCAGCGGTCTGACTAGCGGCTACAATGAGCAGTTCTTC
TRBJ2-1 NA many TRBV20-1 CSAHSSRADFQFF TGCAGTGCTCACTCCTCCCGCGCGGACTTCCAGTTCTTC
TRBJ1-5 NA many TRBV30 CALRWGDQPQHF TGTGCCTTGCGGTGGGGGGATCAGCCCCAGCATTTT
TRBJ2-3 NA NA TRBV6-2/TRBV6-3 CASSRITGTKTDTQYF TGTGCCAGCAGTCGGATCACCGGGACCAAGACAGATACGCAGTATTTT
TRBJ2-1 NA NA TRBV7-6 CASSSPYGRSNEQFF TGTGCCAGCAGCTCCCCCTACGGGAGAAGCAATGAGCAGTTCTTC
TRBJ2-1 NA NA TRBV4-3 CASRGVSGGNSYNEQFF TGCGCCAGCAGGGGCGTTAGCGGCGGGAACTCCTACAATGAGCAGTTCTTC
TRBJ2-3 TRBD2 many TRBV27 CASRPGLAGGTDTQYF TGTGCCAGCAGGCCGGGACTAGCGGGAGGGACAGATACGCAGTATTTT
TRBJ2-1 TRBD2 many TRBV20-1 CSARTSGTSGNLWNNEQFF TGCAGTGCTAGAACCTCCGGGACTAGCGGGAACCTCTGGAACAATGAGCAGTTCTTC
TRBJ2-5 TRBD1 many TRBV29-1 CSAGTGGVVETQYF TGCAGCGCCGGGACAGGGGGTGTGGTGGAGACCCAGTACTTC
TRBJ2-1 TRBD2 NA TRBV28 CASSRTSTEQFF TGTGCCAGCAGCCGGACTAGCACTGAGCAGTTCTTC
TRBJ1-5 TRBD1 few TRBV19 CASSMGQNNQPQHF TGTGCCAGTAGTATGGGACAGAACAATCAGCCCCAGCATTTT
TRBJ2-6 TRBD1 NA TRBV11-3 CAIADRAGANVLTF TGTGCCATCGCGGACAGGGCCGGGGCCAACGTCCTGACTTTC
TRBJ2-1 TRBD2 few TRBV25-1 CASSDLAGDTYNEQFF TGTGCCAGCAGTGACCTAGCGGGAGACACCTACAATGAGCAGTTCTTC
TRBJ2-7 NA many TRBV18 CASSPDRTTYEQYF TGTGCCAGCTCACCAGATCGGACGACATACGAGCAGTACTTC
TRBJ2-5 NA NA TRBV28 CASSWEPGNQETQYF TGTGCCAGCAGTTGGGAACCGGGAAACCAAGAGACCCAGTACTTC
TRBJ1-5 NA many TRBV6-2/TRBV6-3 CASSYRGERDQPQHF TGTGCCAGCAGTTACAGGGGAGAAAGAGATCAGCCCCAGCATTTT
TRBJ2-3 NA many TRBV20-1 CSARDSPEAGTDTQYF TGCAGTGCTAGAGATAGTCCGGAGGCCGGCACAGATACGCAGTATTTT
TRBJ2-4 NA few TRBV19 CASSIWGALENIQYF TGTGCCAGTAGTATTTGGGGGGCTCTGGAAAACATTCAGTACTTC
TRBJ2-5 NA NA TRBV3-1 CASISLGQETQYF TGTGCCAGCATCTCGTTGGGACAAGAGACCCAGTACTTC
TRBJ2-4 NA few TRBV29-1 CSVQGTTKNIQYF TGCAGCGTCCAGGGGACAACCAAAAACATTCAGTACTTC
TRBJ2-7 TRBD2 many TRBV6-2/TRBV6-3 CASRTSAPYEQYF TGTGCCAGCCGTACTAGCGCGCCCTACGAGCAGTACTTC
TRBJ2-7 TRBD1 many TRBV7-8 CASSFWGQGKGEQYF TGTGCCAGCAGCTTTTGGGGACAGGGTAAGGGCGAGCAGTACTTC